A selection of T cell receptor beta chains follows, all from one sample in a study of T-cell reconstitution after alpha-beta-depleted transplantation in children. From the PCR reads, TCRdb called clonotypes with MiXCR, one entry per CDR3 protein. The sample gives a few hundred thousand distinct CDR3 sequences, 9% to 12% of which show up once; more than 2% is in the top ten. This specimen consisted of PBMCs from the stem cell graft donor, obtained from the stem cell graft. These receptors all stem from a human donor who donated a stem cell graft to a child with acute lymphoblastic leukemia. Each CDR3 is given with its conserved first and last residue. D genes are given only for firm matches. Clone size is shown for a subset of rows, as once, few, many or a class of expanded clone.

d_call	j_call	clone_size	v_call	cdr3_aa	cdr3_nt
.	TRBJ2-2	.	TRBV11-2	CASRAPGRDTGELFF	TGTGCCAGCAGAGCACCGGGACGGGACACCGGGGAGCTGTTTTTT
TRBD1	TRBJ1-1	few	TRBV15	CATSREVRGYTEAFF	TGTGCCACCAGCAGAGAAGTCAGGGGGTACACTGAAGCTTTCTTT
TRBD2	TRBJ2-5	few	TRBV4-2	CASSQDTSGRAVVAETQYF	TGTGCCAGCAGCCAAGATACTAGCGGGAGGGCCGTTGTGGCGGAGACCCAGTACTTC
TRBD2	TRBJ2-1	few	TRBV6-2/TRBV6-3	CAGAASGRAVQFF	TGTGCCGGAGCAGCTAGCGGGAGGGCCGTGCAGTTCTTC
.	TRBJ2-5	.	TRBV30	CAWSVYLETQYF	TGTGCCTGGAGTGTATATCTTGAGACCCAGTACTTC
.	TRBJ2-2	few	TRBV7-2	CASSPDISYTGELFF	TGTGCCAGCAGCCCGGACATCTCCTACACCGGGGAGCTGTTTTTT
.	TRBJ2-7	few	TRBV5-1	CASSQIGQGSSEQYF	TGCGCCAGCAGCCAAATAGGTCAGGGAAGTTCCGAGCAGTACTTC
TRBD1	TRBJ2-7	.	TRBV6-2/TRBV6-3	CASSYRDSSYEQYF	TGTGCCAGCAGTTACCGGGACAGTTCCTACGAGCAGTACTTC
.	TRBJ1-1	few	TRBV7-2	CASSLVRNTEAFF	TGTGCCAGCAGCTTAGTCCGAAACACTGAAGCTTTCTTT
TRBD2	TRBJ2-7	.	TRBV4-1	CASSQEMASGRAWAYEQYF	TGCGCCAGCAGCCAAGAGATGGCTAGCGGGAGGGCTTGGGCCTACGAGCAGTACTTC
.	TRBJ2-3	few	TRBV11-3	CASSFGAGRATDTQYF	TGTGCCAGCAGCTTTGGGGCAGGAAGGGCCACAGATACGCAGTATTTT
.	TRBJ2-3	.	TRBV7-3	CASSLSGHPSDTQYF	TGTGCCAGCAGCTTATCGGGTCATCCGTCGGATACGCAGTATTTT
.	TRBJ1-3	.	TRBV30	CAWRGLSAGNTIYF	TGTGCCTGGAGGGGCTTGTCGGCTGGAAACACCATATATTTT
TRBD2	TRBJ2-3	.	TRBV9	CASSINRDYLPGTDTQYF	TGTGCCAGCAGCATCAACCGGGACTACCTTCCCGGCACAGATACGCAGTATTTT
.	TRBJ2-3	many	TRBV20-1	CSAGSPTDTQYF	TGCAGTGCGGGCAGTCCTACAGATACGCAGTATTTT
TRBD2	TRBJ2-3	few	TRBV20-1	CSAIPVTSGTDTQYF	TGCAGTGCTATTCCTGTGACTAGCGGAACAGATACGCAGTATTTT
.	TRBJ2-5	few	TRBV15	CATSRTPDTQETQYF	TGTGCCACCAGCAGAACCCCGGACACCCAAGAGACCCAGTACTTC
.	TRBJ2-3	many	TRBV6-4	CASSVTGTDTQYF	TGTGCCAGCAGCGTGACTGGGACAGATACGCAGTATTTT
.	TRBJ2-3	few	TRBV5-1	CASSRSTEYTDTQYF	TGCGCCAGCAGCCGGAGTACAGAATACACAGATACGCAGTATTTT
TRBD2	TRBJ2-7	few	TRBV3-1	CASSQGVAGTQRRYEQYF	TGTGCCAGCAGCCAAGGGGTAGCGGGGACCCAGAGGAGGTACGAGCAGTACTTC
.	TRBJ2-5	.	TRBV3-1	CASSSGLRGETQYF	TGTGCCAGCAGCTCCGGACTGCGAGGAGAGACCCAGTACTTC
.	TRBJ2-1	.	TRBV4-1	CASSQDDVVWGKGIYNEQFF	TGCGCCAGCAGCCAAGATGACGTAGTATGGGGGAAAGGTATCTACAATGAGCAGTTCTTC
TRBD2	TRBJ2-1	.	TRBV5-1	CASSYTSGSYNEQFF	TGCGCCAGCAGCTATACTAGCGGGAGTTACAATGAGCAGTTCTTC
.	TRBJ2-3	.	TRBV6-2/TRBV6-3	CASRSRGGGTDTQYF	TGTGCCAGCAGGAGTAGGGGAGGTGGCACAGATACGCAGTATTTT
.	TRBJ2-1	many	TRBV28	CASRRDIYNEQFF	TGTGCCAGCAGACGGGACATCTACAATGAGCAGTTCTTC
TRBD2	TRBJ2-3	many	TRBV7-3	CASSPPGLAGGSTSTDTQYF	TGTGCCAGCAGCCCCCCGGGACTAGCGGGAGGGTCAACTAGCACAGATACGCAGTATTTT
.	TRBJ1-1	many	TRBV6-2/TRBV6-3	CASSPSGGTEAFF	TGTGCCAGCAGCCCCTCGGGGGGCACTGAAGCTTTCTTT
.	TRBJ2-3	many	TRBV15	CATSRDLSRADTQYF	TGTGCCACCAGCAGAGATCTCTCGAGGGCAGATACGCAGTATTTT
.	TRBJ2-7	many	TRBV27	CASSLQFSYEQYF	TGTGCCAGCAGTTTACAATTCTCCTACGAGCAGTACTTC
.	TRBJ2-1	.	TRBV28	CASLGANYNEQFF	TGTGCCAGCCTTGGGGCAAACTACAATGAGCAGTTCTTC
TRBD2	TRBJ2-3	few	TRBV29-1	CSVESRTSERDTQYF	TGCAGCGTTGAGTCTCGGACTAGCGAGAGAGATACGCAGTATTTT